This T cell receptor (beta chain) is from a study of neurological immune-mediated disorders. As for the cDNA, it was generated by 5'RACE with 10-nucleotide random UMIs. In TCRdb, the 5' RACE reads were re-called with MiXCR into one record per CDR3 protein. This sample carries 35,000 or so distinct CDR3 sequences, around 10% of them seen once, and the ten largest clones take approximately 6.3%. Remarks on this clonotype: Its antigen is unknown.

Study-level findings and limits: None of the CDR3 amino acid sequences of expanded clones recurred across subjects, suggesting private repertoires in all groups. HTLV-1-associated myelopathy had the most TCR clonal expansion, and multiple sclerosis had the least, less than healthy controls.

The receptor was isolated from a woman aged 25 to 39 with HTLV-1-associated myelopathy (HAM/TSP). Material for sequencing was PBMCs.

DNA for the CDR3: TGTGCCAGCAGCCTTCCCCTTATAGGGAAGTTACATTCACCCCTCCACTTT. It is translated as CASSLPLIGKLHSPLHF. The V and J genes are TRBV9 and TRBJ1-6; D unresolved. V was cut by 4 bases and J by 8 bases, with 22 bases left in between. The germline CDR1 and CDR2 sequences are SGDLS and YYNGEE. This CDR3 comprises 17 residues. Complete variable domain (other parts from reference TRBV9 and TRBJ1-6): DSGVTQTPKHLITATGQRVTLRCSPRSGDLSVYWYQQSLDQGLQFLIQYYNGEERAKGNILERFSAQQFPDLHSELNLSSLELGDSALYFCASSLPLIGKLHSPLHFGNGTRLTVT.